This record looks at one T cell receptor (beta chain) sequence and its context. Its specific antigen is unknown. The sample holds no much larger clone one base away, and base qualities are not on file. Genomic DNA was extracted with the Qiagen DNeasy kit from unsorted PBMCs and from negatively selected CD4+ and CD8+ fractions. TCR beta CDR3 regions were amplified by immunoSEQ multiplex PCR using primers annealing to V and J segments. A synthetic immune receptor repertoire was used to minimize amplification bias, and remaining bias was computationally removed after sequencing. On the study's bioinformatics: Repertoire diversity was quantified as the Shannon entropy index using custom Python scripts. Unsorted, CD4+ and CD8+ repertoires were analyzed separately, except for combined analyses in which CD4+ and CD8+ sequences were merged in silico. A clone was considered expanded if an increase in frequency of at least 2-fold after treatment relative to C1D1 was found, and a pseudocount of 0.5 was applied to clones undetected at baseline. Singleton clones were defined as clones with 0 or 1 copy at C1D1, and non-singleton clones were defined as clones with 2 or more copies. By matching protein sequences in sorted samples from the same patient, clones expanded in unsorted samples were annotated as CD4+, CD8+ or unknown. Wilcoxon tests on paired samples were used to test diversity changes from C1D1 to C4D1. Sourced from immuneACCESS, this table was stored by TCRdb with only in-frame sequences that have V and J called. A share of the clones is absent; for the studies checked, an unresolved V gene accounts for under half, and the remainder has no known explanation. From that table come the V and J calls and clone size; the DNA was used to work out D and trimming. In this sample the table shows almost 100,000 clones, roughly 92% of which occur a single time. The ten largest make up roughly 3% of the sample.

The sample's time point label, in plain terms: cycle 1 day 1 (C1D1), immediately before nivolumab initiation. Relapse after autologous stem cell transplantation had occurred in all trial patients, and cohorts A, B and C were distinguished by prior brentuximab vedotin exposure. The trial cohort included 50 to 70 patients with relapsed/refractory classical Hodgkin lymphoma, and each patient had a best overall response of complete response, partial response or progressive disease. Single-agent nivolumab was administered to trial patients in the multi-cohort phase II CheckMate 205 trial. Best overall response was determined by an independent review committee according to the 2007 International Working Group response criteria. Trial PBMCs were collected just before the start of nivolumab (C1D1) and during therapy at cycle 2 day 1 and cycle 4 day 1. Peripheral blood was collected in 8 mL Vacutainer Cell Preparation Tubes, from which PBMCs were isolated by centrifugation and then cryopreserved.

The data originate from a study of PD-1 blockade in classical Hodgkin lymphoma (dated by TCRdb to 2018 to 2020). Study-level background: Nivolumab dosing was 3 mg/kg intravenously every 2 weeks, continuing until either disease progression or unacceptable toxicity. The study used CyTOF and TCR beta sequencing to define a peripheral blood immune signature of response to PD-1 blockade in classical Hodgkin lymphoma.

The investigation overall reported the following: Lower diversity was seen in patients whose nivolumab began less than 1 year after ASCT, and these patients were left out of later analyses so that immune reconstitution would not confound the results. The study was limited to a single clinical trial cohort, and causes of repertoire differences, possibly disease activity or prior therapy, remained undefined. Trial patients achieving complete response had baseline diversity similar to newly diagnosed patients, whereas partial responders and progressors had significantly lower diversity. Baseline TCR diversity was reported to be lower in newly diagnosed patients than in healthy donors and to be lower still in relapsed/refractory patients. By C4D1, a significant rise was seen in CD4+ TCR diversity but not in CD8+ TCR diversity (p=0.0027 vs p=0.16), and the rise was most apparent among complete responders (p=0.02).

The sequence was collected from a human donor with classical Hodgkin lymphoma. Source: peripheral blood mononuclear cells (PBMCs), taken at baseline.

The sequence in DNA is TGTGCCAGCAGTTTGGAGGGGTACTATGGCTACACCTTC. The translation is CASSLEGYYGYTF. In this chain, TRBV6-1 is recombined with TRBJ1-2; a weak D assignment points to TRBD1 (5 bases agree). The CDR3 runs 13 residues from the cysteine to the phenylalanine. The read is trimmed to its CDR3 DNA, 39 bases read in frame from base 1. V is clipped by 5 bases and J by 3 bases, and the sequence between their germline boundaries is 10 bases long. The germline V gene specifies MNHNS as CDR1 and SASEGT as CDR2.